This T cell receptor beta chain was documented in a study of T cell responses to AZD1222 COVID-19 vaccine. Here immunoSEQ multiplex PCR was the method, and the copy in TCRdb shows in-frame clones only, minus some. The sample holds 100,000 to 150,000 clones, approximately 87% seen once. Whole-study findings and limits: No day 14 peak samples; only post-peak repertoires were characterized. Baseline seropositivity characterized only 5 or 6 AZD1222 recipients.

This CDR3 spans 17 amino acids. V trimming: 4 bases; J trimming: 2 bases; junction bases outside the gene matches: 10. Germline values: CDR1 LNHDA, CDR2 SQIVND (reference sequence). Comment on this clone: Antigen unknown.

Material: peripheral blood, obtained on day 0 of AZD1222 vaccination. This sequence was found in an adult in good health. This chain joins TRBV19 and TRBJ1-5; the match to TRBD1 covers 8 bases. The CDR3 sequence: CASSTWTGSGGNQPQHF. As DNA, the CDR3 is TGTGCCAGTAGTACCTGGACAGGGAGCGGAGGCAATCAGCCCCAGCATTTT.